A single sample gave rise to the 29 T cell receptor beta chains below, sequenced in a study of beta chain features in type 1 diabetes. Overall study results and limits: All four CD4+ subsets from Type 1 diabetes patients carried moderately but significantly shorter TCRB CDR3s.

No antigens are known for them. Sequenced material consisted of expressed TCRB transcripts (all of the isolated RNA was reverse transcribed). Data came from immunoSEQ multiplex PCR; TCRdb stores just in-frame clones and leaves some out. Among about 370,000 clones, over 8.5% were seen once, and the ten largest hold 0.55% to 0.75%. The sequencing sample was made of central memory CD4+ T cells from blood. Source of these receptors: a man aged 25 to 40 with type 1 diabetes.

This chain joins TRBV29-1 and TRBJ1-4, with TRBD1 as a possible D gene (6 bases). The CDR3 covers 11 residues. Trimming pared 8 bases from V and 7 bases from J, leaving 11 bases between. Germline loops: CDR1 SQVTM, CDR2 ANQGSEA. CDR3 coding DNA: TGCAGCATCAGGGGAGGTGAAAAACTGTTTTTT. It is translated as CSIRGGEKLFF.

The chain couples TRBV15 to TRBJ1-2, with D perhaps matching TRBD1 (5 bases). V dropped 3 bases and J dropped 5 bases, with 16 bases sitting between them. This CDR3 region has 15 residues. Germline V CDR1 and CDR2: LNHNV, YYDKDF (reference sequence). The CDR3: CATSSDRRARYGYTF. For the CDR3, the DNA is TGTGCCACCAGCAGTGACAGAAGAGCGAGGTATGGCTACACCTTC.

The chain couples TRBV5-6 to TRBJ2-1; TRBD1 agrees at 8 bases. The CDR3 sequence is 14 residues long. V was clipped by 5 bases and J by 3 bases; unmatched bases: 4. Germline-derived CDR1 and CDR2 are SGHDT and YYEEEE. The DNA for the CDR3 is TGTGCCAGCAGGGACAGGGAAGTCTACAATGAGCAGTTCTTC. Translation gives CASRDREVYNEQFF.

The sample holds a few counts of this clone. The V and J genes are TRBV7-2 and TRBJ2-7; the match to TRBD1 covers 9 bases. The CDR3 has 15 amino acids. V trimming: 2 bases; J trimming: 3 bases; junction bases outside the gene matches: 5. Germline V gene data show CDR1 as SGHTA and CDR2 as FQGNSA. The CDR3 loop is CASSLTGTGYYEQYF. DNA for the CDR3: TGTGCCAGCAGCTTAACCGGGACAGGGTACTACGAGCAGTACTTC.

The chain combines TRBV5-6 with TRBJ2-3, with 12 positions matching TRBD2. The trim removed 0 bases at V and 2 bases at J, leaving 7 bases unmatched. Germline V gene lookup returns CDR1 SGHDT and CDR2 YYEEEE. CDR3 length equals 18 residues. CDR3 sequence (DNA): TGTGCCAGCAGCTTGGGACTAGCGGGAGTGCTTTCCACAGATACGCAGTATTTT. Protein sequence: CASSLGLAGVLSTDTQYF. The entire variable domain, with the rest obtained from reference TRBV5-6 and TRBJ2-3, is as follows: DAGVTQSPTHLIKTRGQQVTLRCSPKSGHDTVSWYQQALGQGPQFIFQYYEEEERQRGNFPDRFSGHQFPNYSSELNVNALLLGDSALYLCASSLGLAGVLSTDTQYFGPGTRLTVL.

The chain recombines TRBV7-3 with TRBJ2-1; 12 bases line up with TRBD1. Germline V gene sequence: CDR1 SGHTA, CDR2 FQGTGA. With 1 base clipped from V and 8 bases from J, the junction kept 6 bases outside the gene matches. This CDR3 spans 16 amino acids. The chain's CDR3 is CASSLIPGTGGYEQFF. CDR3 in DNA: TGTGCCAGCAGCTTAATCCCCGGGACAGGGGGCTATGAGCAGTTCTTC.

This clone was picked up many times. V is TRBV2 and J is TRBJ1-1, with TRBD1 identical over 8 bases. V gave up 6 bases and J gave up 1 base; unmatched junction bases: 7. CDR1 and CDR2 (germline): SNHLY, FYNNEI. The CDR3 loop spans 15 amino acids. The CDR3 is CASSPLGQGNTEAFF. The CDR3 DNA reads as TGTGCCAGCAGCCCACTCGGACAGGGGAACACTGAAGCTTTCTTT. Complete variable domain (other parts from reference TRBV2 and TRBJ1-1): EPEVTQTPSHQVTQMGQEVILRCVPISNHLYFYWYRQILGQKVEFLVSFYNNEISEKSEIFDDQFSVERPDGSNFTLKIRSTKLEDSAMYFCASSPLGQGNTEAFFGQGTRLTVV.

In this sample, this clone turned up a few times. The chain uses TRBV28 and TRBJ1-1; TRBD1 might be the D (6 bases). V lost 6 bases to trimming and J lost 7 bases, with 18 bases between them. The CDR3 is 14 amino acids. Per germline, CDR1 MDHEN and CDR2 SYDVKM. The CDR3 DNA is TGTGCCAGCAGCCCACACTCCGGGGGACATGAAGCTTTCTTT. Amino acids: CASSPHSGGHEAFF. The full variable domain, its missing parts supplied by reference TRBV28 and TRBJ1-1, is DVKVTQSSRYLVKRTGEKVFLECVQDMDHENMFWYRQDPGLGLRLIYFSYDVKMKEKGDIPEGYSVSREKKERFSLILESASTNQTSMYLCASSPHSGGHEAFFGQGTRLTVV.

This clone has ten or more counts. The gene calls are TRBV10-3 and TRBJ2-1; D gene ambiguous. The CDR3 covers 15 residues. The germline V gene has CDR1 ENHRY and CDR2 SYGVKD. V dropped 1 base and J dropped 5 bases, with 12 bases sitting between them. The CDR3 spells CAISEFMATNNEQFF. The CDR3 DNA sequence: TGTGCCATCAGTGAGTTTATGGCGACAAACAATGAGCAGTTCTTC.

This chain links TRBV15 with TRBJ1-3; no definite D call. Germline CDR1 reads LNHNV; CDR2 reads YYDKDF (reference sequence). With 4 bases removed from V and 0 bases from J, the gap between germline ends came to 16 bases. The CDR3 totals 17 residues. CDR3 in DNA: TGTGCCACCAGCATCGTCCCCGCGAACATCTCTGGAAACACCATATATTTT. This translates into CATSIVPANISGNTIYF.

This clone appeared many times. A read error may account for a junction end that differs from germline. V is TRBV29-1 and J is TRBJ2-3, with D perhaps TRBD1 or TRBD2 (5 bases each). The CDR3 is 10 residues long. Looked up from germline, CDR1 is SQVTM and CDR2 is ANQGSEA. The CDR3: CSVEDRTRGF. The CDR3 DNA reads as TGCAGCGTTGAAGATCGGACACGGGGTTTT.

This clone turned up a few times. V is TRBV5-1 and J is TRBJ2-3; D call uncertain. The CDR3 length is 15 residues. From germline, CDR1 is SGHRS and CDR2 YFSETQ. V was cut by 4 bases and J by 0 bases, with 12 bases left in between. CDR3 nucleotide sequence: TGCGCCAGCAGCGAGGACCCCTCGAGCACAGATACGCAGTATTTT. It is translated as CASSEDPSSTDTQYF.

This chain uses TRBV6-5 with TRBJ2-2; D may be TRBD1 or TRBD2 (5 bases each). Per the germline V gene, CDR1 is MNHEY and CDR2 is SVGAGI. The V gene lost 2 bases and the J gene lost 2 bases, with 9 bases spanning the gap. The CDR3 totals 15 residues. The CDR3 loop reads CASSYRDVNTGELFF. The DNA of the CDR3 is TGTGCCAGCAGTTACCGGGACGTAAACACCGGGGAGCTGTTTTTT.

At least ten counts were recorded for this clone. The chain employs TRBV4-1 and TRBJ1-1; possible D gene TRBD1, 6 bases. Trimming pared 1 base from V and 1 base from J, leaving 13 bases between. CDR1 and CDR2 from the germline V gene are MGHRA and YSYEKL. The CDR3 runs to 16 residues. The CDR3 sequence is CASSQALGQGNTEAFF. DNA for the CDR3: TGCGCCAGCAGCCAAGCCCTGGGACAAGGGAACACTGAAGCTTTCTTT.

J is TRBJ2-3 and V is TRBV10-1, with TRBD1 matching 9 bases. CDR1 and CDR2 from the germline V gene are WNHNN and SYGVQD (reference sequence). The CDR3 sequence is 18 residues long. The junction had 14 bases not matched to a gene; V was cut back by 4 bases and J by 3 bases. CDR3 sequence (DNA): TGCGCCAGCAGTGGAGGGGCCCACAGGGGGCAATCTACAGATACGCAGTATTTT. This translates into CASSGGAHRGQSTDTQYF.

This chain connects TRBV5-6 to TRBJ1-1; 10 bases agree with TRBD1. Unmatched junction bases numbered 3, after V lost 2 bases and J lost 8 bases. Germline loops: CDR1 SGHDT, CDR2 YYEEEE. This CDR3 is 13 amino acids long. Here the CDR3 DNA reads TGTGCCAGCAGCTTCGGGACAGGGGTCGAAGCTTTCTTT. It encodes CASSFGTGVEAFF.

This clone was picked up a small number of times. The chain recombines TRBV5-1 with TRBJ2-1; D might be TRBD1 (6 bases). In germline, CDR1 is SGHRS, CDR2 YFSETQ. Deletions cut 4 bases from V and 5 bases from J, with 16 bases between. This CDR3 comprises 15 residues. DNA of the CDR3: TGCGCCAGCAGCCCCACCGTCGGACAGAACAATGAGCAGTTCTTC. Its protein product is CASSPTVGQNNEQFF.

This clone has a handful of counts. This chain joins TRBV4-1 and TRBJ1-5, with D perhaps matching TRBD1 (5 bases). Germline CDR1 is MGHRA and CDR2 is YSYEKL. V was pared by 0 bases and J by 7 bases, with 10 bases between. The CDR3 is made up of 14 amino acids. The CDR3 DNA sequence: TGCGCCAGCAGCCAAGATAGGGGAGACCAGCCCCAGCATTTT. This gives the protein CASSQDRGDQPQHF.

The chain carries TRBV14 and TRBJ2-5, with D tentatively TRBD2 (5 bases). The V gene's germline CDR1 is SGHDN and CDR2 FVKESK. The CDR3 has 15 amino acids. Trimming left V 2 bases short and J 0 bases short, with 10 bases between. CDR3 sequence: CASSQLTGYQETQYF. The CDR3 nucleotides read TGTGCCAGCAGCCAATTAACGGGGTACCAAGAGACCCAGTACTTC.

In its sample, this clone was seen a few times. The chain employs TRBV7-9 and TRBJ2-3, with 8 bases that match TRBD1. CDR1 SEHNR and CDR2 FQNEAQ come from the germline V gene (reference sequence). Germline trimming cut 5 bases from V and 0 bases from J; bases unmatched to any gene: 7. CDR3 length equals 16 residues. The CDR3, as DNA: TGTGCCAGCAGCATACTCAGGGGGCTCAGCACAGATACGCAGTATTTT. Translated, it gives CASSILRGLSTDTQYF. Combining the CDR3 with reference TRBV7-9 and TRBJ2-3 gives the whole variable domain DTGVSQNPRHKITKRGQNVTFRCDPISEHNRLYWYRQTLGQGPEFLTYFQNEAQLEKSRLLSDRFSAERPKGSFSTLEIQRTEQGDSAMYLCASSILRGLSTDTQYFGPGTRLTVL.

The rearrangement uses TRBV7-9 and TRBJ2-5; D perhaps matches TRBD1 (6 bases). The V end lost 5 bases, the J end lost 2 bases, and 18 bases lay between the germline ends. In germline, CDR1 is SEHNR, CDR2 FQNEAQ (reference sequence). There are 16 residues in the CDR3. Here the CDR3 reads CASSLSWTATQETQYF. The CDR3 nucleotides are TGTGCCAGCAGCCTATCGTGGACAGCAACGCAAGAGACCCAGTACTTC.

The rearrangement joins TRBV7-8 to TRBJ1-1; D remains ambiguous. This CDR3 contains 12 residues. The germline V gene encodes CDR1 SGHVS and CDR2 FQNEAQ. The germline V and J ends were trimmed by 3 bases and 3 bases, with 5 bases remaining between them. This CDR3 reads CASSFADTEAFF. CDR3 coding DNA: TGTGCCAGCAGCTTTGCGGACACTGAAGCTTTCTTT.

V usage is TRBV19 and J usage is TRBJ2-7; D perhaps matches TRBD2 (6 bases). The germline V gene encodes CDR1 LNHDA and CDR2 SQIVND (reference sequence). Between the trimmed V and J ends, which lost 5 bases and 2 bases, there was a span of 19 bases. The CDR3 length is 16 residues. The CDR3 is CASSYPGGIRPYEQYF. In DNA form, the CDR3 reads TGTGCCAGTAGTTACCCGGGCGGGATTCGGCCCTACGAGCAGTACTTC.

This clone was seen more than once but under ten times. The V and J genes are TRBV5-4 and TRBJ1-1; unclear D gene. V was trimmed by 3 bases and J by 1 base, leaving 16 bases between them. The CDR3 covers 16 residues. Per the germline V gene, CDR1 is SGHNT and CDR2 is YYREEE (reference sequence). CDR3 amino acids: CASSYVVGPGNTEAFF. The CDR3 DNA follows: TGTGCCAGCAGCTATGTCGTCGGACCTGGGAACACTGAAGCTTTCTTT.

The chain has TRBV11-2 and TRBJ2-1; TRBD1 aligns across 7 bases. The CDR3 covers 15 residues. Unmatched junction bases numbered 5, after V lost 6 bases and J lost 0 bases. The germline V gene has CDR1 SGHAT and CDR2 FQNNGV. The CDR3 DNA reads TGTGCCAGCAGACGAGGGGACAGCTCCTACAATGAGCAGTTCTTC. As protein: CASRRGDSSYNEQFF.

This chain uses TRBV2 with TRBJ1-5, with a tentative D call TRBD1 (5 bases). The ends were cut back, 0 bases at V and 11 bases at J, with 14 bases in the middle. Germline loops: CDR1 SNHLY, CDR2 FYNNEI. The CDR3 covers 14 residues. CDR3 DNA sequence: TGTGCCAGCAGTGAAGCCGCCCCGGCGGGGGCCCAGCATTTT. Translated, it gives CASSEAAPAGAQHF.

The chain employs TRBV7-8 and TRBJ2-6; perhaps TRBD1 as D (6 bases). Trimming took 6 bases from V and 5 from J, leaving 14 bases between them. Germline V CDR1 and CDR2: SGHVS, FQNEAQ. This CDR3 contains 15 residues. This CDR3 is CASSLNRDRANVLTF. The CDR3 coding sequence is TGTGCCAGCAGTCTCAACAGGGACCGGGCCAACGTCCTGACTTTC.

This clone has a handful of counts. The junction shows a germline mismatch at one end, possibly a read error. The V call is TRBV10-3, the J call TRBJ1-4, with D perhaps matching TRBD1 (6 bases). CDR1 is ENHRY, CDR2 SYGVKD, per germline. This CDR3 has 14 amino acids. The DNA for the CDR3 is TGTGCCAGCAGTCTCCAGGGGATATCGGAAAAACTGTTTTTT. Amino acids: CASSLQGISEKLFF.

This clone was seen more than once but under ten times. The chain is built from TRBV4-2 and TRBJ2-7, with D unclear. The CDR3 extends over 15 amino acids. The germline V gene encodes CDR1 LGHNA and CDR2 YNFKEQ. V lost 1 base and J 1 base, leaving 11 bases between the germline ends. The CDR3 region is CASSQGSATSYEQYF. CDR3 sequence (DNA): TGTGCCAGCAGCCAAGGAAGCGCTACTTCCTACGAGCAGTACTTC.